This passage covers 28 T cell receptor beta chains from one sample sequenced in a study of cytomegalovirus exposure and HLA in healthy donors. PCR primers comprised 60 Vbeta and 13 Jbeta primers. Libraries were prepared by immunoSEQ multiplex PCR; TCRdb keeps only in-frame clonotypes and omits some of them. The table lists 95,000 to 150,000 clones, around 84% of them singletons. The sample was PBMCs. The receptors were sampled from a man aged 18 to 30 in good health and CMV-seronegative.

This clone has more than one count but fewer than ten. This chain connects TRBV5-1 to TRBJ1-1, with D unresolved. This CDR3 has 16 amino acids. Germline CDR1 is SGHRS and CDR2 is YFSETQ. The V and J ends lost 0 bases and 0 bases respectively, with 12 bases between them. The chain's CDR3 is CASSLASRIMNTEAFF. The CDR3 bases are TGCGCCAGCAGCTTGGCCTCGCGGATCATGAACACTGAAGCTTTCTTT.

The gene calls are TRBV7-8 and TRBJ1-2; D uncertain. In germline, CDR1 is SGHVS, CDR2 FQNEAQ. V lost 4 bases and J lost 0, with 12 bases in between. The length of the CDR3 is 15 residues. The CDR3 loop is CASSSGRGSNYGYTF. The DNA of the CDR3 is TGTGCCAGCAGCTCCGGGCGGGGATCTAACTATGGCTACACCTTC.

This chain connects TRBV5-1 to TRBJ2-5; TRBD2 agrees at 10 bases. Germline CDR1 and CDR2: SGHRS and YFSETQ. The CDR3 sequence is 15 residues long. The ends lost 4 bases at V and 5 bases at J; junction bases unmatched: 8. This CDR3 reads CASSPQRGGGETQYF. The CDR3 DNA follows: TGCGCCAGCAGCCCTCAGCGGGGGGGAGGTGAGACCCAGTACTTC.

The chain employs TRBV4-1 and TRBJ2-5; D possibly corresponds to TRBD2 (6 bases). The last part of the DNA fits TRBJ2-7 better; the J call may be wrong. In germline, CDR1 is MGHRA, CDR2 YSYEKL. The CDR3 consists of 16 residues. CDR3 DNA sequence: TGCGCCAGCAGCCCCTTTTTGCGGGGAGGTGAGAACGAGCAGTACTTC. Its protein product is CASSPFLRGGENEQYF.

The CDR3 loop is CASSPFHSGGANEQYF. The CDR3 bases are TGTGCCAGCTCCCCTTTCCATAGCGGGGGGGCCAACGAGCAGTACTTC. V gene TRBV18 combines with J gene TRBJ2-7; 11 nucleotides align to TRBD2. V shed 6 bases, J shed 5 bases, and the junction held 12 bases outside the gene matches. This CDR3 contains 16 residues. Looked up from germline, CDR1 is KGHSH and CDR2 is LQKENI.

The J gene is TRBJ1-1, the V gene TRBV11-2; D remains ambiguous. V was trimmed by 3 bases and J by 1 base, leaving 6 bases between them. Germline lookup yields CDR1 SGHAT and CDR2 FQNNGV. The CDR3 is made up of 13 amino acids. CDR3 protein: CASSFTENTEAFF. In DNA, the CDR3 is TGTGCCAGCAGCTTCACTGAGAACACTGAAGCTTTCTTT.

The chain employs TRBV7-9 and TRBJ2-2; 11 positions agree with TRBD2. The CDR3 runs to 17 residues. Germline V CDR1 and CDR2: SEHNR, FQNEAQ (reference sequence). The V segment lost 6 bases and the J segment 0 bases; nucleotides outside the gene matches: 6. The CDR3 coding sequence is TGTGCCAGCAGTTCTCTAGCGGGGGGCGCGAACACCGGGGAGCTGTTTTTT. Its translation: CASSSLAGGANTGELFF.

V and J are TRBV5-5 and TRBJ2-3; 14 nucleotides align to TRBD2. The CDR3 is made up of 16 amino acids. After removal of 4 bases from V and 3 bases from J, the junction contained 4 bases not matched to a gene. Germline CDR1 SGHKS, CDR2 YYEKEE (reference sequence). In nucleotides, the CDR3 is TGTGCCAGCAGCACAGGGACTAGCGGGGGTACAGATACGCAGTATTTT. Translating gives CASSTGTSGGTDTQYF.

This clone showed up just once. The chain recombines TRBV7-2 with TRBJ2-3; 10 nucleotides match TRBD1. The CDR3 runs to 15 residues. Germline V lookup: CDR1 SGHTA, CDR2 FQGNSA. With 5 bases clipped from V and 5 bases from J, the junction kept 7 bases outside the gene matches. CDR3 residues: CASSPRDRGRDTQYF. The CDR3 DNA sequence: TGTGCCAGCAGCCCTAGGGACAGGGGAAGAGATACGCAGTATTTT.

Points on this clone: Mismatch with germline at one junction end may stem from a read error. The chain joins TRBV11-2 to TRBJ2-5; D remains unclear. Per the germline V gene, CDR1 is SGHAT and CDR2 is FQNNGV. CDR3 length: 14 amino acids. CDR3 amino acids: CASSFSVGQEAQYF. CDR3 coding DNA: TGTGCCAGCAGCTTTTCGGTAGGCCAAGAGGCCCAGTACTTC. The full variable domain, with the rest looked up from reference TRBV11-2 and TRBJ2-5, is EAGVAQSPRYKIIEKRQSVAFWCNPISGHATLYWYQQILGQGPKLLIQFQNNGVVDDSQLPKDRFSAERLKGVDSTLKIQPAKLEDSAVYLCASSFSVGQEAQYFGPGTRLLVL.

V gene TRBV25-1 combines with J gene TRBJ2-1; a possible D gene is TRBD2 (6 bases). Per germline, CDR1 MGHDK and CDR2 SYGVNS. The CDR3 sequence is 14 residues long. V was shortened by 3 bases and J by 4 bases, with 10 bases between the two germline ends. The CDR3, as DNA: TGTGCCAGCAGTGAGACTAGTTTTTACAATGAGCAGTTCTTC. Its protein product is CASSETSFYNEQFF.

CDR3: CASSPGQGYENGYTF. CDR3 sequence (DNA): TGTGCCAGCAGTCCGGGACAGGGATATGAGAATGGCTACACCTTC. The rearrangement uses TRBV6-5 and TRBJ1-2; 9 positions match TRBD1. The V gene end was trimmed by 5 bases and the J gene end by 6 bases; junction bases not matched to a gene: 10. CDR3 length equals 15 residues. Germline CDR1 is MNHEY and CDR2 is SVGAGI.

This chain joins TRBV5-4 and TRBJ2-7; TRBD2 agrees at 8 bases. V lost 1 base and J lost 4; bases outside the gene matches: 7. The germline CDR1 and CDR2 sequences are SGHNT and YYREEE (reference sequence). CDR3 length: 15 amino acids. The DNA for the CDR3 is TGTGCCAGCAGCTTGACAGCGGGGGTCTCATACGAGCAGTACTTC. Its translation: CASSLTAGVSYEQYF.

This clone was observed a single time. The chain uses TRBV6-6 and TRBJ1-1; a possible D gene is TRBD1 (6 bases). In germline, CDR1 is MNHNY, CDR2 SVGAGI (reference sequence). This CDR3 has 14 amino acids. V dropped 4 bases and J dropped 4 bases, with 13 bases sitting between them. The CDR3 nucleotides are TGTGCCAGCAGTTCCCTACAGGGTTTCACTGAAGCTTTCTTT. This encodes CASSSLQGFTEAFF.

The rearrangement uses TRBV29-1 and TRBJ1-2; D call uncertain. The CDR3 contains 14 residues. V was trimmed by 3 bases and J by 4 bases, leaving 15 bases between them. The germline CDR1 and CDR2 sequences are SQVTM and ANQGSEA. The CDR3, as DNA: TGCAGCGTTGATGAAATGGACGGAGGCTATGGCTACACCTTC. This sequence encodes CSVDEMDGGYGYTF.

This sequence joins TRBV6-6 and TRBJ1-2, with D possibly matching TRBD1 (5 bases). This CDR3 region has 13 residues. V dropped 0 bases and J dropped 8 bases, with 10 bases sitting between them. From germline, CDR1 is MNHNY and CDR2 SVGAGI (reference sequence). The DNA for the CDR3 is TGTGCCAGCAGTTACTCCAGGGATCGGGGCTACACCTTC. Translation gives CASSYSRDRGYTF.

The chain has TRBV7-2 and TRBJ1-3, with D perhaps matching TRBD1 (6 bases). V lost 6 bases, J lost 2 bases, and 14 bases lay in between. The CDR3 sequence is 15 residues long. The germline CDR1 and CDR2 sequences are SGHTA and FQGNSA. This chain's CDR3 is CASRTGGATGNTIYF. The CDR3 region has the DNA TGTGCCAGCAGAACGGGGGGGGCTACTGGAAACACCATATATTTT.

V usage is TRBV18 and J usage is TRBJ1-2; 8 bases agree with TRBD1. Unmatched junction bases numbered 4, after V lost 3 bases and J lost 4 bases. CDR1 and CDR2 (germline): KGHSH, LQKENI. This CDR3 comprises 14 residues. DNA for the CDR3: TGTGCCAGCTCACCGACAGGGGACGCCTATGGCTACACCTTC. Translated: CASSPTGDAYGYTF.

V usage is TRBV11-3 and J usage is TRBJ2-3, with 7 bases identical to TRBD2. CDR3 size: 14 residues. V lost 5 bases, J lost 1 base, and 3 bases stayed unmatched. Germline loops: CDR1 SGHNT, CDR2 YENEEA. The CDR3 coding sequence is TGTGCCAGCAGCCCCGCGGGAGGCACAGATACGCAGTATTTT. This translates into CASSPAGGTDTQYF. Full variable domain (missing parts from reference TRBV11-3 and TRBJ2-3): EAGVVQSPRYKIIEKKQPVAFWCNPISGHNTLYWYLQNLGQGPELLIRYENEEAVDDSQLPKDRFSAERLKGVDSTLKIQPAELGDSAVYLCASSPAGGTDTQYFGPGTRLTVL.

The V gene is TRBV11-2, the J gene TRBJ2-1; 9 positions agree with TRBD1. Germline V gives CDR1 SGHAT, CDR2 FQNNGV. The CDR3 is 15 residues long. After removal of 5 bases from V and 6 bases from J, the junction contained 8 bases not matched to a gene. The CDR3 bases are TGTGCCAGCAGCGTCGGACAGGGGATGAGCAATGAGCAGTTCTTC. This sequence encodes CASSVGQGMSNEQFF.

CDR3 nucleotide sequence: TGTGCCAGCACCCTGGACAGGGCTAGCAATCAGCCCCAGCATTTT. As protein: CASTLDRASNQPQHF. This sequence joins TRBV2 and TRBJ1-5, with TRBD1 identical over 8 bases. V lost 7 bases, J lost 0 bases, and 5 bases stayed unmatched. This CDR3 has 15 amino acids. Germline CDR1 SNHLY, CDR2 FYNNEI. The full variable domain, in which reference TRBV2 and TRBJ1-5 provide the parts outside the CDR3, is EPEVTQTPSHQVTQMGQEVILRCVPISNHLYFYWYRQILGQKVEFLVSFYNNEISEKSEIFDDQFSVERPDGSNFTLKIRSTKLEDSAMYFCASTLDRASNQPQHFGDGTRLSIL.

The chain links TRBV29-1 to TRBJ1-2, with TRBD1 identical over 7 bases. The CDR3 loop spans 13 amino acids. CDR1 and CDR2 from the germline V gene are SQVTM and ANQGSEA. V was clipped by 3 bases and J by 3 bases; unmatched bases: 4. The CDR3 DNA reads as TGCAGCGTTGAGCCCGGGACAGACTATGGCTACACCTTC. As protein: CSVEPGTDYGYTF.

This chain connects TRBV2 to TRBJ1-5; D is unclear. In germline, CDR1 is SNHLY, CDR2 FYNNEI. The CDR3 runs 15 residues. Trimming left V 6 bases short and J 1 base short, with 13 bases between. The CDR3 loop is CASRSGTLSNQPQHF. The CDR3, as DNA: TGTGCCAGCAGGTCAGGTACTCTAAGCAATCAGCCCCAGCATTTT.

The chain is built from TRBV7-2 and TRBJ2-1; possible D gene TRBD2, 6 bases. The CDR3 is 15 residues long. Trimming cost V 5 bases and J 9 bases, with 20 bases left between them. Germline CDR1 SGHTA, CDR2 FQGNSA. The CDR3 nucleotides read TGTGCCAGCAGCCCCCCGGGTAGCGGCCACACTGAGCAGTTCTTC. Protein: CASSPPGSGHTEQFF.

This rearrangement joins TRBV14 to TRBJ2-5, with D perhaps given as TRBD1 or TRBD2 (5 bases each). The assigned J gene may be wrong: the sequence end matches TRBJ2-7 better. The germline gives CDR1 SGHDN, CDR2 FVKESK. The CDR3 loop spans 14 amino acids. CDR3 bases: TGTGCCAGCAGCCAAGTGGGGGACTCCTACGAGCAGTACTTC. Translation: CASSQVGDSYEQYF.

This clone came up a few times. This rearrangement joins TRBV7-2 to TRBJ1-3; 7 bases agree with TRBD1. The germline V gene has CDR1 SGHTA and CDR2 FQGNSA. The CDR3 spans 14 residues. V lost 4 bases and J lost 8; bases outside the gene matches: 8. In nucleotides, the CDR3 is TGTGCCAGCAGCTCAGGGGACAGTCGGCACACCATATATTTT. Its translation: CASSSGDSRHTIYF.

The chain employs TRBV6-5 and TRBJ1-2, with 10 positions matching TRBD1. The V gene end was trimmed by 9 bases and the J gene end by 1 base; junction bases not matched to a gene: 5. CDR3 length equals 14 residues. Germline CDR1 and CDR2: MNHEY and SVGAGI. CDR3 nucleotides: TGTGCCAGTCGCGGGACAGGGGTTAACTATGGCTACACCTTC. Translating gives CASRGTGVNYGYTF.

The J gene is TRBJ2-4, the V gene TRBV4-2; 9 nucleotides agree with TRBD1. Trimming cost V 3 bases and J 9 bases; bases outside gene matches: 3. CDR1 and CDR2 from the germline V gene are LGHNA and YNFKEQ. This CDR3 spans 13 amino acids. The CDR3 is CASSQGDRAIQYF. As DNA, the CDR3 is TGTGCCAGCAGCCAGGGGGACAGGGCCATTCAGTACTTC.